The T cell receptor (beta chain) under discussion was sequenced for a study of blood T cells in healthy people across ages. Study-wide results and limits: Age showed a roughly linear inverse relationship with TCR beta diversity per million T cells.

This CDR3 region has 12 residues. Per germline, CDR1 SSHAT and CDR2 FNYEAQ (reference sequence). This clonotype was recorded a few times. The antigen remains unidentified. Its ends do not fully match the called genes, so a read error is possible. The second PCR ran roughly 6 to 12 cycles with a sample-barcoded 5' primer and J-beta primers. TCRdb independently ran MiXCR on the 5' RACE reads; one entry per CDR3 protein. The sample includes over 450,000 distinct CDR3 sequences, around 24% seen only once; the top ten take around 10%. This same sample was also taken into another study, of T cells of mothers and their children.

This receptor was obtained from a boy aged 10-17 years in good health. The source material was blood. The chain couples TRBV7-7 to TRBJ2-3, with 7 positions matching TRBD2. The CDR3 sequence: CASSLPGGTQYF. The CDR3 DNA sequence: TGTGCTAGCAGCTTACCGGGAGGTACGCAGTATTTT.